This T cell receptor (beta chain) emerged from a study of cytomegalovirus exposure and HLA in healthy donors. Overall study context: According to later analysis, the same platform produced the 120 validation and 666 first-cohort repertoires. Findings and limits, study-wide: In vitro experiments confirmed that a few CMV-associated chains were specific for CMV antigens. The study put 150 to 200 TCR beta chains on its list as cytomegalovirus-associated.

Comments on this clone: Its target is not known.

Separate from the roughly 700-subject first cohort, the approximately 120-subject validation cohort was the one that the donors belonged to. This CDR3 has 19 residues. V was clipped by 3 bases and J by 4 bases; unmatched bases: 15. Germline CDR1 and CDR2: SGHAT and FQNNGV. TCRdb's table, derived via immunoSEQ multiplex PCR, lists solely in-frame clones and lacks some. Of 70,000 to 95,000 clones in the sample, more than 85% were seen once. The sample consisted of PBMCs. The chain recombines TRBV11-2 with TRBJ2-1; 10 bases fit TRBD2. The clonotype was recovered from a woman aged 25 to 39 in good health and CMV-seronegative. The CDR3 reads CASSFGSSGSTTGYNEQFF. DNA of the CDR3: TGTGCCAGCAGCTTCGGATCTAGCGGGAGTACCACCGGGTACAATGAGCAGTTCTTC.